Below, 12 T cell receptor beta chains from the same sample are listed, as sequenced in a study of regulatory T cells in long-lasting Graves disease. With iRepertoire HTBI primers and Arm-PCR of CDR3 regions, TCR beta libraries were built. TCRdb processed the multiplex PCR reads anew with MiXCR; each CDR3 protein has one entry. The sample contains some 560,000 distinct CDR3 sequences, 16% of which appear only once. Time point: newly diagnosed GD, antithyroid drugs for less than 3 months. The authors made the TCR library using RNA they extracted from PBMCs. This sample was shared with a second study, whose subject was T cells in Graves' hyperthyroidism and ophthalmopathy.

Specimen: peripheral blood mononuclear cells (PBMCs), collected at new diagnosis, from a patient treated with antithyroid drugs. These receptors were collected from a woman aged 35 to 60 with Graves disease.

This clonotype was counted ten times or more. The chain joins TRBV11-2 to TRBJ2-7, with D maybe TRBD1 (5 bases). The germline V gene has CDR1 SGHAT and CDR2 FQNNGV. Trimming removed 0 bases from V and 5 bases from J, with 17 bases in between. The CDR3 consists of 16 residues. The CDR3 region is CASSLEVAGLSDEQYF. The CDR3 DNA is TGTGCCAGCAGCTTAGAGGTCGCAGGGCTTTCGGACGAGCAGTACTTC.

This clonotype has ten or more counts. The chain joins TRBV11-2 to TRBJ1-5; D uncertain. CDR1 and CDR2 from the germline V gene are SGHAT and FQNNGV. The CDR3 is 13 amino acids. Deletions cut 3 bases from V and 4 bases from J, with 7 bases between. The CDR3 region has the DNA TGTGCCAGCAGCTTGGAGCGAAATCAGCCCCAGCATTTT. Translating gives CASSLERNQPQHF.

This clonotype occurred many times. V gene TRBV6-1 combines with J gene TRBJ1-1, with no clear D. V gave up 8 bases and J gave up 10 bases, with 11 bases separating them. The germline CDR1 and CDR2 sequences are MNHNS and SASEGT. The length of the CDR3 is 10 residues. CDR3 protein: CASGLEGAFF. The CDR3 DNA sequence: TGTGCCAGCGGATTGGAGGGAGCTTTCTTT.

V and J are TRBV9 and TRBJ2-2; tentatively, D is TRBD1 or TRBD2 (7 bases each). CDR1 is SGDLS and CDR2 is YYNGEE in the germline V gene. CDR3 length: 16 amino acids. V lost 3 bases and J 2 bases, leaving 14 bases between the germline ends. The CDR3 is CASSGEGQPNTGELFF. The CDR3 nucleotides read TGTGCCAGCAGCGGGGAGGGACAGCCCAACACCGGGGAGCTGTTTTTT.

The DNA for the CDR3 is TGTGCCAGCTCACCGGGCCGGAGCGGGGGAGAGCAGTTCTTC. Protein sequence: CASSPGRSGGEQFF. This chain joins TRBV18 and TRBJ2-1, with TRBD2 identical over 8 bases. CDR3 length equals 14 residues. Trimming removed 3 bases from V and 10 bases from J; junction bases left unmatched: 8. Germline CDR1 and CDR2: KGHSH and LQKENI. The whole variable domain, remainder taken from reference TRBV18 and TRBJ2-1, is NAGVMQNPRHLVRRRGQEARLRCSPMKGHSHVYWYRQLPEEGLKFMVYLQKENIIDESGMPKERFSAEFPKEGPSILRIQQVVRGDSAAYFCASSPGRSGGEQFFGPGTRLTVL.

This clonotype was counted at least ten times. The chain employs TRBV4-1 and TRBJ1-2, with D hard to call. The CDR3 is 15 amino acids. CDR1 and CDR2 from the germline V gene are MGHRA and YSYEKL. V lost 2 bases, J lost 2 bases, and 12 bases lay in between. DNA of the CDR3: TGCGCCAGCAGCCAACCCCCCGACGGGAACTATGGCTACACCTTC. It codes for CASSQPPDGNYGYTF.

To note about this clonotype: This may arise from a read error, as a much more abundant clone is one base away. The chain joins TRBV10-1 to TRBJ1-1; no reliable D call. The CDR3 loop spans 13 amino acids. Germline CDR1 is WNHNN and CDR2 is SYGVQD (reference sequence). The CDR3 DNA reads as TGCGTCAGCAGTAACAAGATGAACACTGAAGCTTTCTTT. Translating gives CVSSNKMNTEAFF.

This clonotype occurred many times. The chain links TRBV30 to TRBJ1-1, with unresolved D. Trimming stripped 2 bases from V and 0 bases from J, with 13 bases between. The CDR3 contains 15 residues. CDR1 and CDR2 from the germline V gene are GTSNPN and SVGIG (reference sequence). CDR3 DNA sequence: TGTGCCTGGAGTATGAAGGGTGCTATGAACACTGAAGCTTTCTTT. Protein sequence: CAWSMKGAMNTEAFF.

This clonotype occurred a few times. The chain carries TRBV5-1 and TRBJ2-1; D uncertain. The CDR3 is 15 amino acids. V lost 0 bases and J 3 bases, leaving 10 bases between the germline ends. Germline CDR1 SGHRS, CDR2 YFSETQ. The CDR3 sequence: CASSLAETSYNEQFF. The CDR3 DNA sequence: TGCGCCAGCAGCTTGGCTGAGACAAGCTACAATGAGCAGTTCTTC.

This clonotype was observed many times. The junction departs from the called germline gene at one end, perhaps through a read error. The chain employs TRBV4-1 and TRBJ2-1; D unresolved. The germline V gene has CDR1 MGHRA and CDR2 YSYEKL. The CDR3 runs 13 residues. The CDR3: CASSQDSYNEQFF. Here the CDR3 DNA reads TGTGCCAGCAGCCAAGATAGCTACAATGAGCAGTTCTTC.

The chain employs TRBV19 and TRBJ2-1; 9 positions match TRBD1. Germline CDR1 and CDR2: LNHDA and SQIVND (reference sequence). The trim removed 5 bases at V and 2 bases at J, leaving 7 bases unmatched. CDR3 size: 16 residues. Here the CDR3 reads CASSVTGTGTYNEQFF. The CDR3, as DNA: TGTGCCAGTAGTGTGACCGGGACAGGGACCTACAATGAGCAGTTCTTC.

At least ten counts were recorded for this clonotype. The rearrangement uses TRBV3-1 and TRBJ2-5; TRBD2 aligns across 7 bases. V was clipped by 0 bases and J by 5 bases; unmatched bases: 6. Germline CDR1 reads LGHDT; CDR2 reads YNNKEL (reference sequence). The length of the CDR3 is 15 residues. This CDR3 reads CASSQEGGRAETQYF. For the CDR3, the DNA is TGTGCCAGCAGCCAAGAGGGAGGGCGGGCGGAGACCCAGTACTTC.